The 14 T cell receptor beta chains presented below share a single source sample, sequenced in a study of blood T cell repertoires in COVID-19 (dated by TCRdb to the early 2020s). The receptor library was made with the immunoSEQ multiplex PCR assay. The source is immuneACCESS, and TCRdb retained only in-frame sequences with V and J called. Part of the clones is not carried over; for the studies checked, unresolved V genes explain less than half of this, and the remainder is unexplained. Recorded for this sample are 200,000 to 250,000 clones; 90% of them occurred a single time. The ten largest clones add up to about 14% of the sample. Specimen: PBMCs or T cells enriched from blood (not recorded which). The origin of the receptors is a man younger than 40 who had been exposed to COVID-19.

The chain has TRBV7-3 and TRBJ1-6, with D hard to call. Germline loops: CDR1 SGHTA, CDR2 FQGTGA. V lost 4 bases and J lost 9, with 7 bases in between. This CDR3 has 12 amino acids. CDR3 bases: TGTGCCAGCAGCTCCCCCGGTTCACCCCTCCACTTT. Encoded protein: CASSSPGSPLHF.

The chain carries TRBV4-3 and TRBJ2-7; 11 bases line up with TRBD1. Germline loops: CDR1 LGHNA, CDR2 YSLEER. J was trimmed by 3 bases and V by 0 bases; bases with no gene match: 4. The CDR3 sequence is 16 residues long. CDR3 loop: CASSQDYGTGGYEQYF. The CDR3 DNA follows: TGCGCCAGCAGCCAAGATTACGGGACAGGGGGCTACGAGCAGTACTTC.

The chain is built from TRBV5-1 and TRBJ1-2, with TRBD1 as a possible D gene (5 bases). The CDR3 loop spans 15 amino acids. CDR1 and CDR2 from the germline V gene are SGHRS and YFSETQ. V lost 4 bases and J lost 4, with 17 bases in between. The CDR3 nucleotides read TGCGCCAGCAGCCGGACCAACACAGGAAGCTATGGCTACACCTTC. This sequence encodes CASSRTNTGSYGYTF.

This chain links TRBV25-1 with TRBJ2-7; TRBD1 agrees at 9 bases. Germline V gives CDR1 MGHDK, CDR2 SYGVNS. The V and J ends lost 9 bases and 4 bases, in that order; junction bases with no gene match: 7. The CDR3 consists of 13 residues. Here the CDR3 reads CASYPGQGYEQYF. CDR3 sequence (DNA): TGTGCCAGTTATCCGGGACAGGGTTACGAGCAGTACTTC.

The DNA for the CDR3 is TGCAGCGTTGAATCCCGGGGGGGGCCCGACTCCTACGAGCAGTACTTC. Protein sequence: CSVESRGGPDSYEQYF. V usage is TRBV29-1 and J usage is TRBJ2-7, with TRBD2 matching over 8 bases. J was trimmed by 0 bases and V by 2 bases; bases with no gene match: 9. Germline CDR1 reads SQVTM; CDR2 reads ANQGSEA. CDR3 size: 16 residues.

The chain recombines TRBV9 with TRBJ2-7; maybe TRBD2 (6 bases). Germline assignment: CDR1 SGDLS and CDR2 YYNGEE. V was clipped by 6 bases and J by 2 bases, with 18 bases between them. CDR3 length: 15 residues. The CDR3 loop reads CASNPGGTSTYEQYF. The CDR3, as DNA: TGTGCCAGCAACCCTGGAGGGACGTCTACCTACGAGCAGTACTTC.

The chain recombines TRBV25-1 with TRBJ2-7, with TRBD1 identical over 8 bases. The CDR3 is made up of 15 amino acids. Germline CDR1 and CDR2: MGHDK and SYGVNS. After removal of 6 bases from V and 0 bases from J, the junction contained 7 bases not matched to a gene. Here the CDR3 DNA reads TGTGCCAGCAGGACAAGGACAGGGAGCTCCTACGAGCAGTACTTC. Translating gives CASRTRTGSSYEQYF.

The V call is TRBV6-5, the J call TRBJ1-4, with 7 bases aligning to TRBD1. The CDR3 is 14 amino acids. The V gene end was trimmed by 6 bases and the J gene end by 7 bases; junction bases not matched to a gene: 8. Germline V lookup: CDR1 MNHEY, CDR2 SVGAGI. The DNA for the CDR3 is TGTGCCAGCAGACGACAGGGCCGGGTTGAAAAACTGTTTTTT. Its protein product is CASRRQGRVEKLFF.

V is TRBV2 and J is TRBJ2-3; TRBD1 matches at 7 bases. CDR3 length: 16 amino acids. CDR1 and CDR2 (germline): SNHLY, FYNNEI. V was pared by 0 bases and J by 1 base, with 4 bases of the junction left unmatched. CDR3 sequence: CASSEAPGGRTDTQYF. The CDR3 DNA follows: TGTGCCAGCAGTGAAGCGCCAGGGGGACGCACAGATACGCAGTATTTT.

This clone was observed a single time. The chain has TRBV6-5 and TRBJ1-5; D not certain. CDR1 and CDR2 from the germline V gene are MNHEY and SVGAGI. Trimming left V 5 bases short and J 7 bases short, with 12 bases between. The CDR3 is 13 amino acids. The CDR3 coding sequence is TGTGCCAGCAGTAGGAGGGAAGGACAGCCCCAGCATTTT. Protein sequence: CASSRREGQPQHF.

In DNA form, the CDR3 reads TGTGCCAGCAGCGTAGAGGGGGGACAGTTCTTCACCGGGGAGCTGTTTTTT. As protein: CASSVEGGQFFTGELFF. The V and J genes are TRBV9 and TRBJ2-2, with D possibly being TRBD1 (7 bases). There are 17 residues in the CDR3. Trimming cost V 0 bases and J 4 bases, with 16 bases left between them. Per the germline V gene, CDR1 is SGDLS and CDR2 is YYNGEE. Together with reference TRBV9 and TRBJ2-2, the CDR3 gives the full variable domain: DSGVTQTPKHLITATGQRVTLRCSPRSGDLSVYWYQQSLDQGLQFLIQYYNGEERAKGNILERFSAQQFPDLHSELNLSSLELGDSALYFCASSVEGGQFFTGELFFGEGSRLTVL.

The gene calls are TRBV7-3 and TRBJ2-2, with D perhaps TRBD2 (5 bases). Germline CDR1 is SGHTA and CDR2 is FQGTGA. Trimming left V 5 bases short and J 7 bases short, with 11 bases between. The CDR3 covers 13 residues. CDR3 in DNA: TGTGCCAGCAGCGTCACTAGACACGGGGAGCTGTTTTTT. It specifies CASSVTRHGELFF.

V gene TRBV5-4 combines with J gene TRBJ1-1; D gene ambiguous. This CDR3 is 14 amino acids long. With 6 bases removed from V and 1 base from J, the gap between germline ends came to 13 bases. Germline V CDR1 and CDR2: SGHNT, YYREEE (reference sequence). CDR3 amino acids: CASNRISGNTEAFF. CDR3 nucleotide sequence: TGTGCCAGCAATCGGATCTCGGGGAACACTGAAGCTTTCTTT. The full variable domain, rest sourced from reference TRBV5-4 and TRBJ1-1, is ETGVTQSPTHLIKTRGQQVTLRCSSQSGHNTVSWYQQALGQGPQFIFQYYREEENGRGNFPPRFSGLQFPNYSSELNVNALELDDSALYLCASNRISGNTEAFFGQGTRLTVV.

The V call is TRBV2, the J call TRBJ2-2; a weak D match, TRBD2 (6 bases). V lost 10 bases, J lost 7 bases, and 25 bases lay in between. The CDR3 contains 16 residues. Germline V gene data show CDR1 as SNHLY and CDR2 as FYNNEI. The CDR3 DNA sequence: TGTGCCACCACCCCGGGAGAAAGAACCACAGACGGGGAGCTGTTTTTT. This sequence encodes CATTPGERTTDGELFF.